A single sample is the source of the 10 T cell receptor beta chains below, sequenced in a study of CD8+ T cells in alopecia areata. TCR sequencing used cDNA made by reverse transcription of extracted RNA. The assay was immunoSEQ multiplex PCR, and TCRdb's table has in-frame clones only and misses some. The sample was found to contain more than 90,000 clones, and every one recurs. The sequenced sample consisted of lesional skin. These receptors all come from a C3H/HeJ mouse with alopecia areata. For this mouse line, the MHC haplotype is H2-k.

A word on this clone: These gene names are mouse names. The sequenced fragment ends 4 residues before the CDR3 boundary, so the rest is inferred from the germline J gene. The V gene is TRBV13-1, the J gene TRBJ1-1, with 7 bases identical to TRBD1. CDR1 is NSHNY, CDR2 SYGAGN, per germline. Unmatched junction bases numbered 3, after V lost 0 bases and J lost 1 base. The CDR3 loop spans 15 amino acids. This CDR3 is CASSDGDRVNTEVFF. Partial CDR3 DNA: TGTGCCAGCAGTGATGGCGACAGGGTAAACACA.

As to this clone: Gene names follow the mouse nomenclature. The read falls 4 residues short of the CDR3 end, and the missing part is taken from the germline J gene. The J gene is TRBJ2-3, the V gene TRBV16; D possibly corresponds to TRBD1 (6 bases). The CDR3 consists of 15 residues. The germline gives CDR1 SGHSA, CDR2 FRNQAP. The V end was cut by 1 base, the J end by 0 bases, with 8 bases between. CDR3 loop: CASSLGDNSAETLYF. The sequenced part of the CDR3 DNA is TGTGCAAGCAGCTTAGGGGACAATAGTGCAGAA.

As for this clone: Mouse names are used for the genes. CDR3 protein: CASSAQGDQDTQYF. The part of the CDR3 DNA that was read is TGTGCCAGCAGTGCTCAGGGCGACCAAGAC. V is TRBV13-1 and J is TRBJ2-5; weak D call: TRBD1 (5 bases). From the germline J gene comes the end of the CDR3, since the read stops 4 residues before it. The CDR3 extends over 14 amino acids. CDR1 is NSHNY, CDR2 SYGAGN, per germline. The V end was cut by 3 bases, the J end by 1 base, with 9 bases between.

This clone was observed at least ten times. The gene names here belong to mouse. Sequencing ends 4 residues short of the CDR3 end; the germline J gene provides the rest. The chain links TRBV13-3 to TRBJ2-5; TRBD1 matches at 7 bases. In germline, CDR1 is NNHDY, CDR2 SYVADS. The V segment lost 3 bases and the J segment 0 bases; nucleotides outside the gene matches: 1. The CDR3 length is 14 residues. The CDR3 here is CASSGGQNQDTQYF. The covered CDR3 bases are TGTGCCAGCAGTGGGGGACAGAACCAAGAC.

This clone came up many times. Each gene name is a mouse one. The read stops 4 residues short of the end of the CDR3; the missing end is completed from the germline J gene. This rearrangement joins TRBV13-3 to TRBJ1-1; TRBD1 aligns across 12 bases. V lost 3 bases, J lost 3 bases, and 6 bases stayed unmatched. Germline CDR1 NNHDY, CDR2 SYVADS. This CDR3 region has 16 residues. The sequenced part of the CDR3 DNA is TGTGCCAGCAGTGGGGACAGGGGGCGCGGGGACACA. Translating it yields CASSGDRGRGDT. In full, the CDR3 reads CASSGDRGRGDTEVFF.

The sample holds a few counts of this clone. The genes are named according to mouse. The read finishes 4 residues shy of the CDR3 end, and the germline J gene is used to complete it. The chain is built from TRBV13-2 and TRBJ2-1; TRBD1 matches at 7 bases. The CDR3 runs 15 residues. The V gene's germline CDR1 is NNHNN and CDR2 SYGAGS (reference sequence). V gave up 1 base and J gave up 4 bases; unmatched junction bases: 5. The CDR3 reads CASGDRQGRYAEQFF. The CDR3 DNA, read in part, is TGTGCCAGCGGTGATCGACAGGGAAGATATGCT.

This clone was picked up a small number of times. TCRdb and the translated DNA give different amino acids at residue 11; the protein presented here is the one translated from the DNA. The germline and genes are mouse ones. The read stops 3 residues short of the end of the CDR3; the missing end is completed from the germline J gene. The chain carries TRBV19 and TRBJ1-6, with a weak D call TRBD1 (6 bases). TRBJ1-6 is noted as an ORF with a role that remains uncertain. The length of the CDR3 is 14 residues. CDR1 and CDR2 from the germline V gene are FNHDT and SITEND (reference sequence). V lost 3 bases, J lost 7 bases, and 11 bases lay in between. CDR3 amino acids: CASSRGLWNSPLYF. The CDR3 bases that were read are TGTGCCAGCAGTAGGGGGCTGTGGAATTCGCCC.

The sample holds a few counts of this clone. Gene names denote mouse genes. The read gets to within 4 residues of the CDR3 end, and the germline J gene fills in the rest. The chain combines TRBV1 with TRBJ1-1, with D perhaps TRBD1 (5 bases). This CDR3 has 14 amino acids. CDR1 is NSQYPW, CDR2 LRSPGD, per germline (reference sequence). The V gene lost 2 bases and the J gene lost 4 bases, with 11 bases spanning the gap. Incomplete CDR3 DNA: TGCACCTGCAGTGCACCGACAGATGGCACA. Protein sequence: CTCSAPTDGT. The CDR3 reads in full as CTCSAPTDGTEVFF. The full variable domain, rest sourced from reference TRBV1 and TRBJ1-1, is VTLLEQNPRWRLVPRGQAVNLRCILKNSQYPWMSWYQQDLQKQLQWLFTLRSPGDKEVKSLPGADYLATRVTDTELRLQVANMSQGRTLYCTCSAPTDGTEVFFGKGTRLTVV.

Details on this clone: All gene names here are mouse names. The read comes to an end 4 residues before the CDR3 does, leaving the germline J gene to fill in the end. The chain has TRBV1 and TRBJ2-1, with D uncertain. V lost 0 bases and J lost 4, with 10 bases in between. The CDR3 totals 15 residues. The germline CDR1 and CDR2 sequences are NSQYPW and LRSPGD (reference sequence). CDR3 in amino acids: CTCSADETKYAEQFF. CDR3 DNA (partial): TGCACCTGCAGTGCAGATGAAACAAAATATGCT.

This clone was recorded a few times. Genes and germline come from the mouse. The missing CDR3 end, 4 residues past where the read stops, is filled in from the germline J gene. The chain employs TRBV12-1 and TRBJ1-2, with 9 bases aligning to TRBD1. There are 12 residues in the CDR3. The junction had 0 bases not matched to a gene; V was cut back by 4 bases and J by 4 bases. CDR1 SGHSN and CDR2 HYEKVE come from the germline V gene. CDR3 DNA, as far as it was read: TGTGCCAGCTCACAGGGGGCCTCC. Amino acids: CASSQGAS. In full, the CDR3 reads CASSQGASDYTF.